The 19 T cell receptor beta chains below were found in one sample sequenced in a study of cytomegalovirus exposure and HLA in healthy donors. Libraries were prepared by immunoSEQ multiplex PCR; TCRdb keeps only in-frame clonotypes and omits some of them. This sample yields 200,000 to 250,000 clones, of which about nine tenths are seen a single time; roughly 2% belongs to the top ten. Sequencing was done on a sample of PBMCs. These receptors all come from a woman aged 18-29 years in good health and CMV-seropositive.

This CDR3 reads CSVVDRDRGDYGYTF. The CDR3 nucleotides read TGCAGCGTTGTTGACCGGGACAGGGGTGACTATGGCTACACCTTC. This sequence joins TRBV29-1 and TRBJ1-2; 10 positions match TRBD1. Germline V gene sequence: CDR1 SQVTM, CDR2 ANQGSEA. The CDR3 length is 15 residues. J gave up 3 bases and V 4 bases, and 8 bases lay outside the gene matches.

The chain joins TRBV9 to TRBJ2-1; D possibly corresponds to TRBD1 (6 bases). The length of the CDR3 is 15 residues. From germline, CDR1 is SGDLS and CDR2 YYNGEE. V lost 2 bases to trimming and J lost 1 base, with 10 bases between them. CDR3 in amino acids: CASSVADRSYNEQFF. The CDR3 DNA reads TGTGCCAGCAGCGTGGCGGACAGATCCTACAATGAGCAGTTCTTC. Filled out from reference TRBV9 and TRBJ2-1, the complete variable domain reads DSGVTQTPKHLITATGQRVTLRCSPRSGDLSVYWYQQSLDQGLQFLIQYYNGEERAKGNILERFSAQQFPDLHSELNLSSLELGDSALYFCASSVADRSYNEQFFGPGTRLTVL.

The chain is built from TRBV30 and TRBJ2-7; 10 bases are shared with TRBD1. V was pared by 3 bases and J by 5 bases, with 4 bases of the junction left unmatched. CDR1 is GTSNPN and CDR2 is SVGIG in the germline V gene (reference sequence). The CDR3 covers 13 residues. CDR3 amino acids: CAWSGTGVNEQYF. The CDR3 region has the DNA TGTGCCTGGAGCGGGACAGGGGTGAACGAGCAGTACTTC.

CDR3 bases: TGTGCCGCGGGGGACGCGGGAACCTACGAGCAGTACTTC. This gives the protein CAAGDAGTYEQYF. The gene calls are TRBV6-6 and TRBJ2-7, with 7 bases identical to TRBD2. Germline CDR1 is MNHNY and CDR2 is SVGAGI (reference sequence). J lost 2 bases, V lost 11 bases, and 9 bases had no gene match. This CDR3 region has 13 residues.

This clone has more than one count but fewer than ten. CDR3 in amino acids: CASSFQGYEQYF. CDR3 nucleotides: TGTGCCAGCAGCTTTCAGGGCTACGAGCAGTACTTC. The chain carries TRBV7-9 and TRBJ2-7, with D maybe TRBD1 (5 bases). The CDR3 contains 12 residues. V shed 3 bases and J shed 3 bases, with 6 bases lying between them. The germline CDR1 and CDR2 sequences are SEHNR and FQNEAQ (reference sequence).

CDR3 in amino acids: CASSPFNYGYTF. The CDR3 DNA sequence: TGTGCCAGCAGCCCGTTTAACTATGGCTACACCTTC. The chain couples TRBV14 to TRBJ1-2; D is unclear. The V gene's germline CDR1 is SGHDN and CDR2 FVKESK. CDR3 length: 12 residues. Trimming took off 4 bases at V and 1 base at J, with 4 bases between the two ends. Drawing the rest from reference TRBV14 and TRBJ1-2, the complete variable domain is EAGVTQFPSHSVIEKGQTVTLRCDPISGHDNLYWYRRVMGKEIKFLLHFVKESKQDESGMPNNRFLAERTGGTYSTLKVQPAELEDSGVYFCASSPFNYGYTFGSGTRLTVV.

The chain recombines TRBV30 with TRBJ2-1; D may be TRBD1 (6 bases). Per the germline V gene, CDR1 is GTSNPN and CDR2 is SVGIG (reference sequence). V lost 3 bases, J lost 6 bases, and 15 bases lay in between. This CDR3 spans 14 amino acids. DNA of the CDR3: TGTGCCTGGAGAACGACAGGATCCGGCAATGAGCAGTTCTTC. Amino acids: CAWRTTGSGNEQFF. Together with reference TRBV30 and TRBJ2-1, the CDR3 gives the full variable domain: SQTIHQWPATLVQPVGSPLSLECTVEGTSNPNLYWYRQAAGRGLQLLFYSVGIGQISSEVPQNLSASRPQDRQFILSSKKLLLSDSGFYLCAWRTTGSGNEQFFGPGTRLTVL.

This CDR3 is CASSLGLAGEETQYF. DNA for the CDR3: TGTGCCAGCAGCTTAGGACTAGCGGGAGAAGAGACCCAGTACTTC. The chain joins TRBV7-9 to TRBJ2-5, with 12 bases identical to TRBD2. The trim removed 1 base at V and 3 bases at J, leaving 0 bases unmatched. CDR3 size: 15 residues. CDR1 and CDR2 (germline): SEHNR, FQNEAQ (reference sequence).

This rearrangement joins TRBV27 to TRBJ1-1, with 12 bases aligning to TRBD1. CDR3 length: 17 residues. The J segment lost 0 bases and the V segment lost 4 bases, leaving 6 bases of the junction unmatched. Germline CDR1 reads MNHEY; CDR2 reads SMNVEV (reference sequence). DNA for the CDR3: TGTGCCAGCAGTTCCCGGGACAGGGGGCTCTTGAACACTGAAGCTTTCTTT. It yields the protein CASSSRDRGLLNTEAFF.

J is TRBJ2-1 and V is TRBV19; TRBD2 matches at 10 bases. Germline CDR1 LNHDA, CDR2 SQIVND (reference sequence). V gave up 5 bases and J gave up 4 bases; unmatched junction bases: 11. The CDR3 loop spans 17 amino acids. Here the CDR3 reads CASSRGTSAMGYNEQFF. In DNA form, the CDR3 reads TGTGCCAGTAGTCGCGGGACTAGCGCGATGGGGTACAATGAGCAGTTCTTC.

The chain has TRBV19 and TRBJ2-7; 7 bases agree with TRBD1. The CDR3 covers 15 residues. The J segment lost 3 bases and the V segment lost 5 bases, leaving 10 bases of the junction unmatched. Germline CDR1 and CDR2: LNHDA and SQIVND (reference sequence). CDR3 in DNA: TGTGCCAGTAGTCCGACAGGGTACATAGTCTACGAGCAGTACTTC. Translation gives CASSPTGYIVYEQYF.

The CDR3 nucleotides read TGTGCCAGCAGCCAAGATATTCGGGACAATGGGAAGAGAGAGACCCAGTACTTC. Its translation: CASSQDIRDNGKRETQYF. The chain has TRBV4-2 and TRBJ2-5, with a possible D match to TRBD1 (6 bases). The ends were cut back, 0 bases at V and 4 bases at J, with 21 bases in the middle. There are 18 residues in the CDR3. In germline, CDR1 is LGHNA, CDR2 YNFKEQ.

This CDR3 reads CASSPGGQGQETQYF. The DNA for the CDR3 is TGTGCCAGCAGCCCCGGGGGACAGGGGCAAGAGACCCAGTACTTC. The chain couples TRBV11-2 to TRBJ2-5; TRBD1 matches at 10 bases. The J segment lost 2 bases and the V segment lost 5 bases, leaving 5 bases of the junction unmatched. Per germline, CDR1 SGHAT and CDR2 FQNNGV. This CDR3 spans 15 amino acids.

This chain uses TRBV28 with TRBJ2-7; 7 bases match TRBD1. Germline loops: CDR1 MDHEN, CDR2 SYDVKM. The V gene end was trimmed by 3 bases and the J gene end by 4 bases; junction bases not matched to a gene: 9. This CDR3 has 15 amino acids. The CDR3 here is CASSFGTASGYEQYF. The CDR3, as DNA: TGTGCCAGCAGTTTCGGGACAGCCTCAGGGTACGAGCAGTACTTC.

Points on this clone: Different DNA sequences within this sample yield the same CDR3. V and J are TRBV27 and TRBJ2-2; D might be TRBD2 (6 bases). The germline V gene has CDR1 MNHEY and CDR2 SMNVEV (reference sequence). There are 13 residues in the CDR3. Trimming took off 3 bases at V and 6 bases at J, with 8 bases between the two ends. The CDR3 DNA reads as TGTGCCAGCAGTTTGGGACTTGCCGGGGAGCTGTTTTTT. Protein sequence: CASSLGLAGELFF.

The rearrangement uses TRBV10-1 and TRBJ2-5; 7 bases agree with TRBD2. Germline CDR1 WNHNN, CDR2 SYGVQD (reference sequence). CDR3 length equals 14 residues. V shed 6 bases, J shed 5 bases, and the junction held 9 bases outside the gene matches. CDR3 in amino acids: CASSPDTGGETQYF. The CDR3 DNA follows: TGCGCCAGCAGCCCGGACACCGGGGGGGAGACCCAGTACTTC.

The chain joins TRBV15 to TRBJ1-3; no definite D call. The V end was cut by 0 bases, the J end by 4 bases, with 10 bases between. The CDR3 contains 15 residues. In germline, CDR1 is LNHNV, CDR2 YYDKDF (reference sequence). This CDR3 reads CATSRDRGAGNTIYF. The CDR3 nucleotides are TGTGCCACCAGCAGAGATCGGGGAGCCGGAAACACCATATATTTT.

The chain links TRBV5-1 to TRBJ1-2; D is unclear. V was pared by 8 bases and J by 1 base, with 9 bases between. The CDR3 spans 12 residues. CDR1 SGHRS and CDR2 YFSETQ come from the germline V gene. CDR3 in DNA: TGCGCCAGTGCTCGGGTTAACTATGGCTACACCTTC. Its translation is CASARVNYGYTF. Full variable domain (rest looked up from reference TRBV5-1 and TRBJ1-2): KAGVTQTPRYLIKTRGQQVTLSCSPISGHRSVSWYQQTPGQGLQFLFEYFSETQRNKGNFPGRFSGRQFSNSRSEMNVSTLELGDSALYLCASARVNYGYTFGSGTRLTVV.

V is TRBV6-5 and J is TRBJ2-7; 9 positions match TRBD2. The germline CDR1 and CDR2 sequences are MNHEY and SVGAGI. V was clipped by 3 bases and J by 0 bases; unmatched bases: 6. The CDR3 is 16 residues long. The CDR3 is CASSYRAGGSSYEQYF. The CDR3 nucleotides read TGTGCCAGCAGTTATAGGGCGGGAGGGAGCTCCTACGAGCAGTACTTC.